The clone carrying this T cell receptor (beta chain) is deemed medium-sized. No antigen is known for it. The data derive from a study of spatial heterogeneity in lung cancer. The study's findings and limits: Tumor mutation count correlated with how many alpha and beta TCRs expanded intratumorally.

TCRdb re-called the 5' RACE reads through MiXCR, storing one row per CDR3 protein. The repertoire holds several thousand distinct CDR3 sequences, with under 15% as singletons. Indicated time point: sample taken at primary tumor resection. The approximately 77 donors had untreated early-stage non-small cell lung cancer. Whole RNA, isolated from tumor, nontumor lung or frozen PBMC, was sequenced without prior sorting. The CDR3 has 16 amino acids. Trimming took off 1 base at V and 6 bases at J, with 22 bases between the two ends. Germline V lookup: CDR1 DFQATT, CDR2 SNEGSKA (reference sequence). This sequence joins TRBV20-1 and TRBJ2-7; the D is unclear. This clonotype was obtained from a female donor with early-stage non-small cell lung cancer. The input for sequencing was lung tumor tissue, taken at surgery. The CDR3 sequence: CSARASSQVLFGEQYF. Written as DNA, the CDR3 is TGCAGTGCTAGAGCCTCCAGCCAGGTTCTGTTTGGCGAGCAGTACTTC.